The rows below give T cell receptor beta chains drawn from one sample of a study of beta chain features in type 1 diabetes. TCRdb keeps only in-frame clones here, not all; method: immunoSEQ multiplex PCR. The table includes about 620,000 clones, around 15% detected once. Sequencing input: naive CD4+ T cells from blood. These receptors originate from a man in his late teens or twenties in good health. The CDR3 runs from the conserved cysteine through the conserved F or W. D genes are given only for firm matches. Clone size, where shown, is once, few, many, or a class for clones that have expanded.

TRBV18	-	TRBJ2-7	TRBD1	CASSPGTASSYEQYF	TGTGCCAGCTCGCCCGGGACAGCCAGCTCCTACGAGCAGTACTTC
TRBV28	few	TRBJ2-7	TRBD1	CASSLAGTGGYEQYF	TGTGCCAGCAGTTTAGCCGGGACAGGTGGATACGAGCAGTACTTC
TRBV19	-	TRBJ2-5	-	CASSIVGATDTQYF	TGTGCCAGTAGTATAGTTGGGGCCACGGATACCCAGTACTTC
TRBV11-2	-	TRBJ2-5	-	CASSFTDSQETQYF	TGTGCCAGCAGCTTCACAGACAGCCAAGAGACCCAGTACTTC
TRBV29-1	-	TRBJ2-1	TRBD1	CSAGQGASEQFF	TGCAGCGCGGGACAGGGGGCAAGTGAGCAGTTCTTC
TRBV4-2	-	TRBJ2-3	-	CASSSGQRTDTQYF	TGTGCCAGCAGCTCTGGACAGCGCACAGATACGCAGTATTTT
TRBV12-5	few	TRBJ1-1	-	CASGLGLEAFF	TGTGCTAGTGGTTTGGGACTTGAAGCTTTCTTT
TRBV6-5	-	TRBJ1-1	-	CASRDTGMNTEAFF	TGTGCCAGCAGAGATACAGGGATGAACACTGAAGCTTTCTTT
TRBV2	-	TRBJ2-3	TRBD1	CASRLGTGVLNTQYF	TGTGCCAGCAGGCTCGGGACAGGGGTACTAAATACGCAGTATTTT
TRBV30	-	TRBJ1-1	-	CAWSPLQRGTGTEAFF	TGTGCCTGGAGTCCCCTCCAACGGGGAACTGGCACTGAAGCTTTCTTT